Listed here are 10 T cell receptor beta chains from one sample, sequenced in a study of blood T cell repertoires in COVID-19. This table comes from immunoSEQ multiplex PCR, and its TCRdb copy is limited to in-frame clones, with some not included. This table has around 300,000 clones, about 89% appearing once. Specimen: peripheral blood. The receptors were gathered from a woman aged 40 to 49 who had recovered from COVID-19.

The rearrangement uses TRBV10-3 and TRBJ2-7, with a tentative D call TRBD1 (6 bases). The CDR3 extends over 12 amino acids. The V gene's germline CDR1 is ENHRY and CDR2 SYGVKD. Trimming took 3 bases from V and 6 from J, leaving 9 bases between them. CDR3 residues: CAISEQGSEQYF. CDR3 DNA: TGTGCCATCAGTGAACAGGGAAGCGAGCAGTACTTC.

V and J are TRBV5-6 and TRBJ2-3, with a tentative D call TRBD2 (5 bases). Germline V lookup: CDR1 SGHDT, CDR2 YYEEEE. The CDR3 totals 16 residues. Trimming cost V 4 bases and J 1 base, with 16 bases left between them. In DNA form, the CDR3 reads TGTGCCAGCAGCAAGAGGGTCGTACGGGGCACAGATACGCAGTATTTT. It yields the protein CASSKRVVRGTDTQYF.

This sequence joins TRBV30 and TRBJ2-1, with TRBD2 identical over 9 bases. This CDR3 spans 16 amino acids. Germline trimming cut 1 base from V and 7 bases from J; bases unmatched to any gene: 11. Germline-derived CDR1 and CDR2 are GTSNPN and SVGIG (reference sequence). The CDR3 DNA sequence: TGTGCCTGGAGTGAGACACATAGCGGGAGAGGTAATGAGCAGTTCTTC. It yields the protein CAWSETHSGRGNEQFF. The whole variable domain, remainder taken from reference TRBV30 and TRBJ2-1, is SQTIHQWPATLVQPVGSPLSLECTVEGTSNPNLYWYRQAAGRGLQLLFYSVGIGQISSEVPQNLSASRPQDRQFILSSKKLLLSDSGFYLCAWSETHSGRGNEQFFGPGTRLTVL.

The CDR3 region has the DNA TGTGCCAGCAGTTACATAGCGGGAGGGTACGAGCAGTACTTC. Protein sequence: CASSYIAGGYEQYF. The chain uses TRBV6-6 and TRBJ2-7; 11 nucleotides line up with TRBD2. The ends lost 2 bases at V and 4 bases at J; junction bases unmatched: 1. The CDR3 covers 14 residues. Germline V gene lookup returns CDR1 MNHNY and CDR2 SVGAGI (reference sequence).

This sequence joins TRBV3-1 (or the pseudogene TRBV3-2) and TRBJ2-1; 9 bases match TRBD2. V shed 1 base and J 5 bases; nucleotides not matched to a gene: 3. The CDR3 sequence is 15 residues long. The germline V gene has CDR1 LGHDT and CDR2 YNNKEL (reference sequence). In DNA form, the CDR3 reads TGTGCCAGCAGCCAAGGGCTAGCGGGAAACAATGAGCAGTTCTTC. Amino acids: CASSQGLAGNNEQFF.

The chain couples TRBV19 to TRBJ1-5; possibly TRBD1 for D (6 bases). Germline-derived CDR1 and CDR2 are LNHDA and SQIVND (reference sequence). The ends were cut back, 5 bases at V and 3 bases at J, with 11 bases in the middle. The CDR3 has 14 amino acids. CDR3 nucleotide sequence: TGTGCCAGTAGTTACGGACAGATCAATCAGCCCCAGCATTTT. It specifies CASSYGQINQPQHF. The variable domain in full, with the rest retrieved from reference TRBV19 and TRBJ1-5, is DGGITQSPKYLFRKEGQNVTLSCEQNLNHDAMYWYRQDPGQGLRLIYYSQIVNDFQKGDIAEGYSVSREKKESFPLTVTSAQKNPTAFYLCASSYGQINQPQHFGDGTRLSIL.

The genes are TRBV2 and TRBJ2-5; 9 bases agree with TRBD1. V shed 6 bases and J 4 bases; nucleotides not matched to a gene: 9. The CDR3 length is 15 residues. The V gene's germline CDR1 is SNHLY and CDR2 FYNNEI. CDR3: CASSSSGTGIETQYF. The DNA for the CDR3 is TGTGCCAGCAGCTCTTCCGGGACAGGGATAGAGACCCAGTACTTC.

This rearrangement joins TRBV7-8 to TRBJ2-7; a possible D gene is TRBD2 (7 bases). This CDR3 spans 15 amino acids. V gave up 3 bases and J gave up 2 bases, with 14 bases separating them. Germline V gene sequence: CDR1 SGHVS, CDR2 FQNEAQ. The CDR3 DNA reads TGTGCCAGCAGCTTCGTGGGAGGGGGACCCTACGAGCAGTACTTC. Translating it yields CASSFVGGGPYEQYF.

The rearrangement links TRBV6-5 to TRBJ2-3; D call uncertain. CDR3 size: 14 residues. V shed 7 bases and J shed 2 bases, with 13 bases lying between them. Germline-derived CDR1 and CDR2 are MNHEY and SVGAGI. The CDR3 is CASTQPRNTDTQYF. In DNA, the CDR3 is TGTGCCAGCACCCAACCGCGAAACACAGATACGCAGTATTTT.

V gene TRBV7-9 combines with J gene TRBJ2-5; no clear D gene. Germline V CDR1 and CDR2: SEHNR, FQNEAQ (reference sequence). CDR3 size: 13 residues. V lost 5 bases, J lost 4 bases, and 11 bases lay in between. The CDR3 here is CASSPTLSETQYF. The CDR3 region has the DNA TGTGCCAGCAGCCCGACTCTTTCAGAGACCCAGTACTTC.